This entry features one T cell receptor beta chain sequence. The data belong to a study of T-cell reconstitution after alpha-beta-depleted transplantation in children. Researchers prepared the TCRbeta library using unique molecular identifiers, the study reports. TCRdb redid the calling of the PCR reads with MiXCR, one entry per CDR3 protein. The sample yields approximately 350,000 distinct CDR3 sequences, 10% seen once. J lost 6 bases, V lost 3 bases, and 1 base had no gene match. Germline assignment: CDR1 LGHNA and CDR2 YSLEER. The CDR3 is made up of 14 amino acids. J is TRBJ2-7 and V is TRBV4-3, with TRBD2 identical over 14 bases. Sequenced material: PBMCs from the stem cell graft donor, taken from the stem cell graft. The source is a human donor who donated a stem cell graft to a child with acute lymphoblastic leukemia. Here the CDR3 DNA reads TGCGCCAGCAGCCAGGGGACTAGCGGGAGCGAGCAGTACTTC. As protein: CASSQGTSGSEQYF.